Listed below are T cell receptor beta chains from one sample, sequenced in a study of shared clonotypes between healthy human individuals. Generated by immunoSEQ multiplex PCR, the TCRdb table keeps only in-frame clones and is missing some. Of hundreds of thousands of clones in the sample, 96% are singletons; the top ten hold under 0.25%. Sequencing input: naive CD8+ T cells sorted from blood. The receptors shown here come from a man aged 30 to 39 in good health. The CDR3 runs from the conserved cysteine through the conserved F or W. D genes are given only for firm matches. Expanded clones get a size class; other rows say once, few or many, or leave the size out.

V gene: TRBV7-6; J gene: TRBJ2-7; clone size: NA; D gene: NA; CDR3 DNA: TGTGCCAGCAGCTTAGCCGGGACCGCCTACGAGCAGTACTTC; CDR3 protein: CASSLAGTAYEQYF
V gene: TRBV5-1; J gene: TRBJ1-4; clone size: once; D gene: TRBD1; CDR3 DNA: TGCGCCAGCAGCTTGTGGGCAGGGGGAGGTGAAAAACTGTTTTTT; CDR3 protein: CASSLWAGGGEKLFF
V gene: TRBV2; J gene: TRBJ2-3; clone size: NA; D gene: NA; CDR3 DNA: TGTGCCAGCAGGACAGATACGCAGTATTTT; CDR3 protein: CASRTDTQYF
V gene: TRBV15; J gene: TRBJ2-7; clone size: NA; D gene: TRBD2; CDR3 DNA: TGTGCCACCAGCAGAGATCGGACTAGTGGCTACGAGCAGTACTTC; CDR3 protein: CATSRDRTSGYEQYF
V gene: TRBV27; J gene: TRBJ2-7; clone size: NA; D gene: NA; CDR3 DNA: TGTGCCAGCAGTCCCGTAGGGGTCTCCTACGAGCAGTACTTC; CDR3 protein: CASSPVGVSYEQYF
V gene: TRBV5-4; J gene: TRBJ2-7; clone size: NA; D gene: NA; CDR3 DNA: TGTGCCAGCAGCTCCACCTACGAGCAGTACTTC; CDR3 protein: CASSSTYEQYF
V gene: TRBV11-3; J gene: TRBJ2-2; clone size: NA; D gene: NA; CDR3 DNA: TGTGCCAGCAGCTTAATTGGGTCCGGGGAGCTGTTTTTT; CDR3 protein: CASSLIGSGELFF
V gene: TRBV2; J gene: TRBJ2-2; clone size: NA; D gene: NA; CDR3 DNA: TGTGCCAGCACGGGGACCCCCTTCACCGGGGAGCTGTTTTTT; CDR3 protein: CASTGTPFTGELFF
V gene: TRBV27; J gene: TRBJ2-1; clone size: NA; D gene: TRBD2; CDR3 DNA: TGTGCCAGCAGTTTGCTAGCGGATTACAATGAGCAGTTCTTC; CDR3 protein: CASSLLADYNEQFF
V gene: TRBV28; J gene: TRBJ1-2; clone size: NA; D gene: NA; CDR3 DNA: TGTGCCAGCAGTTTATTCCGGACCTATGGCTACACCTTC; CDR3 protein: CASSLFRTYGYTF
V gene: TRBV5-1; J gene: TRBJ2-7; clone size: NA; D gene: NA; CDR3 DNA: TGCGCCAGCAGCTTGGGAGGGGCCGCCTACGAGCAGTACTTC; CDR3 protein: CASSLGGAAYEQYF
V gene: TRBV5-5; J gene: TRBJ1-2; clone size: NA; D gene: TRBD1; CDR3 DNA: TGTGCCAGCAGCTACCGGGACAGCCAATTCTATGGCTACACCTTC; CDR3 protein: CASSYRDSQFYGYTF